The rows below give T cell receptor beta chains drawn from one sample of a study of shared clonotypes between healthy human individuals. Clones were sequenced by immunoSEQ multiplex PCR, and TCRdb holds only the in-frame ones, with some missing. The table has roughly 2.6 million clones, over 85% seen once; the top ten hold roughly 0.14%. Sequencing used naive CD4+ T cells sorted from blood. These receptors all come from a young man in good health. Both conserved end residues are part of each CDR3. The D gene is left open where the match is weak. Size is stated for part of the rows, as once, few or many counts, or as a class when the clone is expanded.

TGTGCCAGCAGCTTTTCGTACGAGCAGTACTTC	CASSFSYEQYF	TRBV6-5	-	-	TRBJ2-7
TGTGCCAGCAGCTTGGGGGCTAAAGCAGGCTTTGGCTACACCTTC	CASSLGAKAGFGYTF	TRBV5-5	-	-	TRBJ1-2
TGTGCCAGCAGCTTAGATTGGCCCCCGTTGGGAAAAAATGAGCAGTTCTTC	CASSLDWPPLGKNEQFF	TRBV11-2	-	-	TRBJ2-1
TGCGCCAGCAGCCGCCGGCCTGGGGAGGGGACATATGAAGCTTTCTTT	CASSRRPGEGTYEAFF	TRBV4-3	-	-	TRBJ1-1
TGTGCCAGCAGCTTAGATCGGGCAATAAGCTCCTACGAGCAGTACTTC	CASSLDRAISSYEQYF	TRBV11-2	-	-	TRBJ2-7
TGTGCCAGCAGCCCGGGGGACAGTATACTTGGTTCACCCCTCCACTTT	CASSPGDSILGSPLHF	TRBV9	TRBD1	-	TRBJ1-6
TGCGCCAGCAGCTTGGACGGATTGAGCTCCTACGAGCAGTACTTC	CASSLDGLSSYEQYF	TRBV5-1	-	-	TRBJ2-7
TGTGCCACAGGGCGAGCAGTCAACACCGGGGAGCTGTTTTTT	CATGRAVNTGELFF	TRBV6-5	-	-	TRBJ2-2
TGTGCCAGCAGTGGACAGGGCAGTCCCACCGGGGAGCTGTTTTTT	CASSGQGSPTGELFF	TRBV6-1	TRBD1	-	TRBJ2-2
TGCAGCGTTCAGACAGGGGTCGAGCAGTACTTC	CSVQTGVEQYF	TRBV29-1	TRBD1	-	TRBJ2-7
TGCGCCAGCAGCCAAGCTGCGGGCAGAGACTATGGCTACACCTTC	CASSQAAGRDYGYTF	TRBV4-1	-	-	TRBJ1-2
TGTGCCAGCTCCCCCACTGGACAGGGGGGTTCCTACGAGCAGTACTTC	CASSPTGQGGSYEQYF	TRBV18	TRBD1	-	TRBJ2-7
TGTGCCAGCCGACAGGGCTCTGGGGCCAACGTCCTGACTTTC	CASRQGSGANVLTF	TRBV19	TRBD1	-	TRBJ2-6
TGCGCCAGCAGCCTTCCGCACAGGTTTGAAGCTTTCTTT	CASSLPHRFEAFF	TRBV5-1	-	once	TRBJ1-1
TGTGCCAGCAGTCAACAGGTAGCGACCACTGAAGCTTTCTTT	CASSQQVATTEAFF	TRBV14	-	-	TRBJ1-1
TGTGCCAGCAGTGTTACCGGGACTAGCGGGAGTGAGACCCAGTACTTC	CASSVTGTSGSETQYF	TRBV2	TRBD2	-	TRBJ2-5
TGTGCCTGGAGTGTACAGGGGAAATCTGAAGCTTTCTTT	CAWSVQGKSEAFF	TRBV30	TRBD1	-	TRBJ1-1
TGTGCCAGCAGCTCCCTCCAGGGGGCGTCCGGGGAGCTGTTTTTT	CASSSLQGASGELFF	TRBV7-2	TRBD1	-	TRBJ2-2
TGTGCCATCAGTAGTACTGAGCTAAATCAGCCCCAGCATTTT	CAISSTELNQPQHF	TRBV10-3	-	-	TRBJ1-5
TGTGCCAGCAGTGAGGGGGCGTTGGGGGAGACCCAGTACTTC	CASSEGALGETQYF	TRBV2	-	-	TRBJ2-5
TGCGCCAGCAGCTTGGGGGGACTCGGCTACACCTTC	CASSLGGLGYTF	TRBV5-1	-	-	TRBJ1-2
TGTGCCAGCAGTCCGAACGAAGGGACAGGGTGGTATTTT	CASSPNEGTGWYF	TRBV6-5	TRBD1	-	TRBJ2-3
TGTGCCAGCAGCTTAGTGCGGGGCCCCCAAGAGACCCAGTACTTC	CASSLVRGPQETQYF	TRBV7-8	-	-	TRBJ2-5
TGCGCCAGCAGCCACCGGACTTACGACAATCAGCCCCAGCATTTT	CASSHRTYDNQPQHF	TRBV4-1	-	-	TRBJ1-5
TGTGCCAGCAGCTTGGGAGGACAAGAGACCCAGTACTTC	CASSLGGQETQYF	TRBV5-4	-	-	TRBJ2-5